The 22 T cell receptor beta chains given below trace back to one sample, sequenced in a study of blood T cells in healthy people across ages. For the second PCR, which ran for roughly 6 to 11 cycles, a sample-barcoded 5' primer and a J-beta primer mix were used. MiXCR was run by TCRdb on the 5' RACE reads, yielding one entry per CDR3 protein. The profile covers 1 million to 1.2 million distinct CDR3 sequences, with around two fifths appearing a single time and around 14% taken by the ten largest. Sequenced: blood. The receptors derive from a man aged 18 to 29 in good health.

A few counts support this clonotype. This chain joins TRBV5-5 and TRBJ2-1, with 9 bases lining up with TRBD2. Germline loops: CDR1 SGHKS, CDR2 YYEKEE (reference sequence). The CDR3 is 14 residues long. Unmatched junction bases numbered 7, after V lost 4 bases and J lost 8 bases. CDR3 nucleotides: TGTGCCAGCAGCCTGGGACTAGCTTTCGATGAGCAGTTCTTC. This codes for CASSLGLAFDEQFF.

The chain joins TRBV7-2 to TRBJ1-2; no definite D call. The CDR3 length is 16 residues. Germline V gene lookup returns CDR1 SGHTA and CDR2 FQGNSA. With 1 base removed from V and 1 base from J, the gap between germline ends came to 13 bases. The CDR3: CASSLELRELNYGYTF. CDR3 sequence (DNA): TGTGCCAGCAGCTTAGAGTTGAGGGAACTTAACTATGGCTACACCTTC.

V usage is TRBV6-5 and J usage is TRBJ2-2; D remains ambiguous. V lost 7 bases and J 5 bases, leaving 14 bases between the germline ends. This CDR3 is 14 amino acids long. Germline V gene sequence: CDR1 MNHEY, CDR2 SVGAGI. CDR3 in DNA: TGTGCCAGCACGTTCAAAGACGGGACCGGGGAGCTGTTTTTT. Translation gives CASTFKDGTGELFF.

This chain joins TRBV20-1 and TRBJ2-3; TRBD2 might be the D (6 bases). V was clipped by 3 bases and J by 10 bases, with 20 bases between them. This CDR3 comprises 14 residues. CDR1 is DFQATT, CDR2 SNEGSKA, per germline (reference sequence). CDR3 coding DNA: TGCAGTGCTAGGTCTTTCGCGGGGAGCTTTCCGCAGTATTTT. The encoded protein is CSARSFAGSFPQYF.

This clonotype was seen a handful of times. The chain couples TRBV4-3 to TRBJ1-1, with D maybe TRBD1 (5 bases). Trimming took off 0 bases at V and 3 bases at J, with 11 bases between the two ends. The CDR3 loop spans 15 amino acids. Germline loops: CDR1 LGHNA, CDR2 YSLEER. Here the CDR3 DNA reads TGCGCCAGCAGCCAAGATCTCGGCAGGGACACTGAAGCTTTCTTT. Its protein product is CASSQDLGRDTEAFF.

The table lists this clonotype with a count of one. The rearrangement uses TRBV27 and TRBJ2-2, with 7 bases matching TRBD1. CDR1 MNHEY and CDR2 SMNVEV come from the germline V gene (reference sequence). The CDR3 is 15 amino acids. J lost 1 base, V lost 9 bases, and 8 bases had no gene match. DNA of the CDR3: TGTGCCAGTCACTTCGACAGGGTGAACACCGGGGAGCTGTTTTTT. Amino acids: CASHFDRVNTGELFF.

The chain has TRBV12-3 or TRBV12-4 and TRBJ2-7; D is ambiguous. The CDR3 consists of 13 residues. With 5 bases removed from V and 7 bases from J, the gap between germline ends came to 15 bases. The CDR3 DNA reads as TGTGCCAGCAGTCCGACCCCCAGCAATGAGCAGTACTTC. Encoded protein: CASSPTPSNEQYF.

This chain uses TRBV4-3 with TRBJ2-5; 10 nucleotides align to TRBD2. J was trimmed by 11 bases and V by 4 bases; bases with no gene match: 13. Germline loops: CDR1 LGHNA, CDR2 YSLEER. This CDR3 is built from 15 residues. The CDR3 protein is CASSRTSGEIDEQYF. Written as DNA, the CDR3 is TGCGCCAGCAGCCGCACTAGCGGGGAAATCGATGAGCAGTACTTC.

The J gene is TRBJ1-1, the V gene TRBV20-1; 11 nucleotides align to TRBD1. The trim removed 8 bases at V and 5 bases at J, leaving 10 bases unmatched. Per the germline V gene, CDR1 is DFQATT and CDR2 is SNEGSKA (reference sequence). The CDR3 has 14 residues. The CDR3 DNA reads TGCAGTTTTCTAAGGGGGACAGGGGGGACTGAAGCTTTCTTT. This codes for CSFLRGTGGTEAFF.

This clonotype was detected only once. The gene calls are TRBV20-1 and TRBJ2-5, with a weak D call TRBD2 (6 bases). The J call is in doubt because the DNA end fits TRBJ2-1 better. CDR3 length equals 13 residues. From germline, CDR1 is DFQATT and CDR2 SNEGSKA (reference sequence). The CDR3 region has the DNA TGCAGTGCCAGGAGGGACCCTCAAGAGACCCAGTTCTTC. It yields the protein CSARRDPQETQFF.

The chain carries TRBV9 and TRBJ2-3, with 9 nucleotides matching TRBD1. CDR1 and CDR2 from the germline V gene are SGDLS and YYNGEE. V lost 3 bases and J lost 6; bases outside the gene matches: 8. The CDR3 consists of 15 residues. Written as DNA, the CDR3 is TGTGCCAGCAGCGGTGGACAGGGGAGACGGGATACGCAGTATTTT. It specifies CASSGGQGRRDTQYF.

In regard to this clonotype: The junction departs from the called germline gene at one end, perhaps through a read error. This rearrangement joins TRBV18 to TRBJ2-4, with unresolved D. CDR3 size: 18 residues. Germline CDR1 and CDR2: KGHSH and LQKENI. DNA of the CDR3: TGTGCCGGCTCACCCACCAGTCCAGACGGGTTAGCCAAAAACATTCAGTACTTC. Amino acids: CAGSPTSPDGLAKNIQYF.

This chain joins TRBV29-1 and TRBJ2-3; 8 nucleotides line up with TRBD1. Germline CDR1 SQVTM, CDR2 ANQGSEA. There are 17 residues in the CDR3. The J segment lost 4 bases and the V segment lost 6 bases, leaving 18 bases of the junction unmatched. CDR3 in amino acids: CSVTPELGQGEADTQYF. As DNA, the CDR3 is TGCAGCGTCACACCAGAATTAGGACAGGGAGAGGCAGATACGCAGTATTTT.

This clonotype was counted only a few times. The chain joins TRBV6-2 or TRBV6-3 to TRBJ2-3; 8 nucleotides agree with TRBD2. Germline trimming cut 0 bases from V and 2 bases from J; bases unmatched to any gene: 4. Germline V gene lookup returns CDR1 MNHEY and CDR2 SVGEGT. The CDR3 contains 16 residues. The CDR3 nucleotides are TGTGCCAGCAGTTACTCGATAGCGGGGTACACAGATACGCAGTATTTT. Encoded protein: CASSYSIAGYTDTQYF.

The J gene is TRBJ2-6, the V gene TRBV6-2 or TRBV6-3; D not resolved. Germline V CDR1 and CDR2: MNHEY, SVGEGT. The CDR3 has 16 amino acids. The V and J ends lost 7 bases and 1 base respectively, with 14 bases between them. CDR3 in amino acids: CASTFPLPSGANVLTF. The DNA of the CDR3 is TGTGCCAGCACCTTCCCCTTGCCATCTGGGGCCAACGTCCTGACTTTC.

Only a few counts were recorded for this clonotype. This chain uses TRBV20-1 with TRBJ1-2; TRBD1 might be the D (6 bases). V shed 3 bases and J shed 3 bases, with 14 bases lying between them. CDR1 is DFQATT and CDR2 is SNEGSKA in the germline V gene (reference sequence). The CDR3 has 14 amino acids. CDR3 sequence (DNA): TGCAGTGCTAGTTTTGGGGGGCAGGACTATGGCTACACCTTC. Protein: CSASFGGQDYGYTF.

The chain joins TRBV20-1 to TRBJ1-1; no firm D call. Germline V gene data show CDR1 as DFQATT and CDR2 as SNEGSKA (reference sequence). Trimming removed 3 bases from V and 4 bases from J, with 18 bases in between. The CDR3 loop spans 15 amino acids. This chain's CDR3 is CSASWTSKLSTEAFF. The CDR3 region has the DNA TGCAGTGCTAGTTGGACTTCAAAGCTGAGCACTGAAGCTTTCTTT.

As DNA, the CDR3 is TGTGCCAGCAGCTTGACGTCGGATGGCTACACCTTC. This translates into CASSLTSDGYTF. This sequence joins TRBV5-6 and TRBJ1-2; D is uncertain. CDR1 is SGHDT, CDR2 YYEEEE, per germline. This CDR3 has 12 amino acids. Trimming shortened V by 1 base and J by 6 bases, and 7 bases separated the two germline ends. The full variable domain, completed using reference TRBV5-6 and TRBJ1-2, is DAGVTQSPTHLIKTRGQQVTLRCSPKSGHDTVSWYQQALGQGPQFIFQYYEEEERQRGNFPDRFSGHQFPNYSSELNVNALLLGDSALYLCASSLTSDGYTFGSGTRLTVV.

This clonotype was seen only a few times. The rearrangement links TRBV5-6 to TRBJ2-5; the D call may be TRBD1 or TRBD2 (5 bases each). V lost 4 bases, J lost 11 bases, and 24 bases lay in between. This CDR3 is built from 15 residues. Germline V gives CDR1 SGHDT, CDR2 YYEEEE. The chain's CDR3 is CASSTAVKMDNEQYF. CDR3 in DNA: TGTGCCAGCAGCACAGCGGTGAAGATGGACAATGAGCAGTACTTC.

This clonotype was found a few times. The CDR3 here is CASRRNTGQTYEQYF. The CDR3 DNA sequence: TGTGCCAGCCGGCGGAATACGGGACAAACCTACGAGCAGTACTTC. The V and J genes are TRBV27 and TRBJ2-7; D perhaps matches TRBD1 (6 bases). Trimming stripped 8 bases from V and 2 bases from J, with 19 bases between. Germline CDR1 reads MNHEY; CDR2 reads SMNVEV (reference sequence). The CDR3 contains 15 residues.

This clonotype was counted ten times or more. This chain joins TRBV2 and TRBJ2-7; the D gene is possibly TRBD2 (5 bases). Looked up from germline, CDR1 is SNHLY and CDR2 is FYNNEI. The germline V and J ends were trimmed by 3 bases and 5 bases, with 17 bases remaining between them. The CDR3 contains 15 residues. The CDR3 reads CASSEDGLWGNEQYF. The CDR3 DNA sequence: TGTGCCAGCAGTGAGGACGGACTGTGGGGAAACGAGCAGTACTTC.

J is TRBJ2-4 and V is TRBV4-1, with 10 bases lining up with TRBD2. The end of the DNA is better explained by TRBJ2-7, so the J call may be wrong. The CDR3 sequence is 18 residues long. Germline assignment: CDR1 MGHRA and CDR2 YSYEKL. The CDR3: CASGLGPTNPSGGYEQYF. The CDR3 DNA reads TGCGCCAGCGGCCTAGGCCCGACCAATCCTAGCGGGGGCTACGAGCAGTACTTC.